This TCR beta chain was sequenced for a study of vaccination and CD4 T cells after COVID-19. Study summary: Timing of post-vaccine sample collection was a median 72 days after dose two, with a range of 14 to 241.

This clonotype was observed a handful of times. Its antigen is unknown. MiXCR, run by TCRdb on the PCR reads, gives a single entry per CDR3 protein. The sample carries under 30,000 distinct CDR3 sequences, approximately 49% recorded once. Overall study results and limits: Of the reactive clones in convalescent patients, a median 86.3% showed up only post-vaccination. Spike mono-reactive status applied to 304 of 307 vaccine-specific clones in convalescent patients.

The time point is: late sampling 161 to 241 days after vaccination in three convalescent patients. The sequence was obtained from a human donor who had recovered from COVID-19. The sample here was CD4+ T cells from blood, taken about 7 months after SARS-CoV-2 vaccination.

The CDR3: CASSPLTGGYEQYF. As DNA, the CDR3 is TGTGCCAGCAGTCCTCTGACAGGGGGCTACGAGCAGTACTTC. The chain recombines TRBV6-1 with TRBJ2-7, with TRBD1 identical over 9 bases. CDR1 is MNHNS and CDR2 is SASEGT in the germline V gene. The V and J ends lost 5 bases and 3 bases, in that order; junction bases with no gene match: 5. CDR3 size: 14 residues.